This paragraph covers one TCR beta chain sequence. TCRdb independently ran MiXCR on the RT-PCR reads; one entry per CDR3 protein. The table has 1,800 or so distinct CDR3 sequences, approximately 14% seen once; the top ten hold about 13%. The data were obtained in a study of patients and donors after allogeneic stem cell transplantation. The CDR3 spans 14 residues. In germline, CDR1 is KGHDR, CDR2 SFDVKD. The V end lost 4 bases, the J end lost 5 bases, and 13 bases lay between the germline ends. The sample taken for sequencing was blood, either unsorted or a sorted T cell fraction (not recorded which). V usage is TRBV24-1 and J usage is TRBJ1-2; the D is unclear. The clonotype originates from a human donor who was either an allogeneic HSCT recipient or a stem cell or donor lymphocyte infusion donor (not recorded which). It is not recorded whose cells these are; they may come from a transplant donor. CDR3 amino acids: CATSEDTYPYGYTF. The CDR3 DNA reads TGTGCCACCAGTGAAGACACTTACCCTTATGGCTACACCTTC.